The clone carrying this T cell receptor beta chain was counted many times. Its antigen is as yet unknown. These data belong to a study of regulatory T cells in long-lasting Graves disease. Regarding time point: persistent/refractory GD, antithyroid drugs over 5 years with positive TRAb. Following extraction of RNA from PBMCs, that RNA was used to make the TCR library. Trimming shortened V by 4 bases and J by 7 bases, and 16 bases separated the two germline ends. Germline-derived CDR1 and CDR2 are MDHEN and SYDVKM. This CDR3 spans 15 amino acids. To make TCR beta libraries, researchers used iRepertoire HTBI primers and Arm-PCR of CDR3 regions. In TCRdb, the multiplex PCR reads were re-called with MiXCR into one record per CDR3 protein. The sample contains roughly 400,000 distinct CDR3 sequences, 21% of which appear only once. Points from the study as a whole: Fewer public clonotypes were shared by new patients (under 1,000) than by persistent patients (roughly 2,500). Persistent Graves' disease cases displayed lower TCR diversity than newly diagnosed ones.

The V gene is TRBV28, the J gene TRBJ1-4, with a tentative D call TRBD1 (6 bases). The receptor was derived from a female donor with Graves disease. Sequencing used peripheral blood mononuclear cells (PBMCs), obtained when the disease was refractory, from a patient treated with antithyroid drugs. The chain's CDR3 is CASSSLAGGGEKLFF. CDR3 in DNA: TGTGCCAGCAGTTCCCTAGCTGGGGGCGGTGAAAAACTGTTTTTT.